A single sample is the source of the 12 T cell receptor beta chains below, sequenced in a study of Graves' ophthalmopathy and Graves' hyperthyroidism. Scientists amplified the TCR beta CDR3 regions from RNA transcripts. Amplification began with first-round RT-PCR using HTBI primers, then second-round multiplex PCR was performed. TCRdb redid the calling of the multiplex PCR reads with MiXCR, one entry per CDR3 protein. The sample includes some 1.1 million distinct CDR3 sequences, less than 45% of them seen just once. Material for sequencing was peripheral blood or thyroid tissue (not recorded which). Source of these receptors: an adult man with Graves' hyperthyroidism.

This clonotype has a count of ten or more. V and J are TRBV12-3 or TRBV12-4 and TRBJ2-7; D not certain. The germline V and J ends were trimmed by 6 bases and 0 bases, with 12 bases remaining between them. The CDR3 extends over 14 amino acids. The CDR3 region is CASSPRTSSYEQYF. The DNA for the CDR3 is TGTGCCAGCAGCCCCCGGACGTCCTCCTACGAGCAGTACTTC.

In this sample, this clonotype turned up many times. This sequence joins TRBV20-1 and TRBJ2-7; TRBD2 aligns across 13 bases. After removal of 3 bases from V and 6 bases from J, the junction contained 5 bases not matched to a gene. Germline assignment: CDR1 DFQATT and CDR2 SNEGSKA (reference sequence). This CDR3 region has 14 residues. Here the CDR3 DNA reads TGCAGTGCTAGCAGGACTAGCGGGAGCTTCGAGCAGTACTTC. Its translation is CSASRTSGSFEQYF.

The chain combines TRBV29-1 with TRBJ1-2; D is possibly TRBD1 (5 bases). Per the germline V gene, CDR1 is SQVTM and CDR2 is ANQGSEA. Trimming cost V 7 bases and J 4 bases, with 19 bases left between them. This CDR3 contains 14 residues. The CDR3 sequence: CSGGTSGRTYGYTF. In nucleotides, the CDR3 is TGCAGCGGCGGGACTAGCGGGAGGACCTATGGCTACACCTTC. Full variable domain (outside the CDR3, taken from reference TRBV29-1 and TRBJ1-2): SAVISQKPSRDICQRGTSLTIQCQVDSQVTMMFWYRQQPGQSLTLIATANQGSEATYESGFVIDKFPISRPNLTFSTLTVSNMSPEDSSIYLCSGGTSGRTYGYTFGSGTRLTVV.

The CDR3 spells CASSRTGFGYGYTF. The CDR3 nucleotides read TGTGCCAGCAGTCGCACAGGGTTCGGCTATGGCTACACCTTC. This chain connects TRBV12-3 or TRBV12-4 to TRBJ1-2; TRBD1 might be the D (6 bases). The CDR3 is 14 residues long. V lost 5 bases and J lost 4, with 14 bases in between.

This clonotype was seen repeatedly, ten times or more. The V gene is TRBV12-3 or TRBV12-4, the J gene TRBJ1-2, with no clear D. This CDR3 has 13 amino acids. Trimming took off 5 bases at V and 10 bases at J, with 17 bases between the two ends. The CDR3 nucleotides are TGTGCCAGCAGTCCCTTCCATAGTGAGGCCTACACCTTC. Translation: CASSPFHSEAYTF.

Only a few counts were recorded for this clonotype. The V call is TRBV28, the J call TRBJ2-7; no reliable D call. V gave up 8 bases and J gave up 7 bases, with 21 bases separating them. The germline V gene has CDR1 MDHEN and CDR2 SYDVKM. There are 14 residues in the CDR3. The CDR3 here is CASDTTSPVREQYF. The CDR3 DNA sequence: TGTGCCAGCGATACGACGTCCCCCGTTAGGGAGCAGTACTTC.

The chain uses TRBV7-9 and TRBJ1-2, with D possibly matching TRBD1 (5 bases). The V gene's germline CDR1 is SEHNR and CDR2 FQNEAQ (reference sequence). The V gene lost 1 base and the J gene lost 10 bases, with 28 bases spanning the gap. The CDR3 runs to 18 residues. CDR3 coding DNA: TGTGCCAGCAGCTTAGACCCCCTAGCGGGGGGGAGTGTCATCGACTACACCTTC. Protein: CASSLDPLAGGSVIDYTF.

This clonotype was seen only a few times. The V and J genes are TRBV7-2 and TRBJ2-7, with a possible D match to TRBD2 (5 bases). With 5 bases removed from V and 5 bases from J, the gap between germline ends came to 22 bases. Germline values: CDR1 SGHTA, CDR2 FQGNSA. This CDR3 contains 16 residues. The CDR3 region is CASSRVPGLGEDEQYF. The CDR3 coding sequence is TGTGCCAGCAGCAGAGTACCCGGACTCGGGGAAGACGAGCAGTACTTC.

The rearrangement joins TRBV29-1 to TRBJ2-7, with 7 bases matching TRBD1. Germline CDR1 and CDR2: SQVTM and ANQGSEA. The CDR3 consists of 12 residues. For the CDR3, the DNA is TGCAGTTACGAGGCAGGGGGCTACGAGCAGTACTTC. It specifies CSYEAGGYEQYF.

This clonotype was seen a few times. V usage is TRBV13 and J usage is TRBJ2-7, with TRBD2 matching over 15 bases. Germline CDR1 PRHDT, CDR2 FYEKMQ (reference sequence). V shed 6 bases and J 2 bases; nucleotides not matched to a gene: 5. The CDR3 loop spans 16 amino acids. In DNA, the CDR3 is TGTGCCAGCAGGGGACTAGCGGGAGGTCCTACCTACGAGCAGTACTTC. Amino acid sequence: CASRGLAGGPTYEQYF.

The J gene is TRBJ1-2, the V gene TRBV24-1, with a tentative D call TRBD1 (5 bases). From germline, CDR1 is KGHDR and CDR2 SFDVKD. This CDR3 comprises 14 residues. Trimming removed 4 bases at V and 4 bases at J, with 12 bases between. The CDR3: CATSEETAPYGYTF. CDR3 sequence (DNA): TGTGCCACCAGTGAGGAGACAGCGCCCTATGGCTACACCTTC.

This clonotype was detected only a few times. V usage is TRBV6-2 or TRBV6-3 and J usage is TRBJ1-5; 9 positions match TRBD1. The germline V gene has CDR1 MNHEY and CDR2 SVGEGT. V shed 10 bases and J 4 bases; nucleotides not matched to a gene: 8. The CDR3 loop spans 14 amino acids. The CDR3 is CATLRQGDNQPQHF. CDR3 bases: TGTGCCACGCTTCGACAGGGGGATAATCAGCCCCAGCATTTT.